The 23 T cell receptor beta chains below were found in one sample sequenced in a study of blood T cell repertoires in COVID-19. Some clones are missing from TCRdb's copy, which holds only in-frame ones; the method was immunoSEQ multiplex PCR. The sample includes about 150,000 clones, 80% of them seen just once. Sample: peripheral blood. These receptor sequences come from a man in his sixties with acute or convalescent COVID-19.

This rearrangement joins TRBV29-1 to TRBJ2-7, with 8 positions matching TRBD2. J was trimmed by 3 bases and V by 6 bases; bases with no gene match: 4. This CDR3 has 12 amino acids. Germline values: CDR1 SQVTM, CDR2 ANQGSEA. The CDR3 protein is CSVRSGNYEQYF. The CDR3 DNA follows: TGCAGCGTACGTAGCGGGAACTACGAGCAGTACTTC.

This clone was seen just once. The chain recombines TRBV13 with TRBJ2-7; 11 bases are a match to TRBD2. The CDR3 extends over 17 amino acids. With 2 bases clipped from V and 6 bases from J, the junction kept 12 bases outside the gene matches. Germline V gene sequence: CDR1 PRHDT, CDR2 FYEKMQ (reference sequence). DNA of the CDR3: TGTGCCAGCAGCTTATCGGGGCTAGCGGGGGGACAAATCGAGCAGTACTTC. This translates into CASSLSGLAGGQIEQYF.

The chain is built from TRBV5-4 and TRBJ2-1; 10 bases are a match to TRBD2. This CDR3 region has 16 residues. In germline, CDR1 is SGHNT, CDR2 YYREEE (reference sequence). J lost 4 bases, V lost 2 bases, and 6 bases had no gene match. For the CDR3, the DNA is TGTGCCAGCAGCTTAGCGGGGGGGCCCAATTACAATGAGCAGTTCTTC. Translation gives CASSLAGGPNYNEQFF.

This chain links TRBV3-1 (or the pseudogene TRBV3-2) with TRBJ2-3, with a weak D call TRBD2 (6 bases). Germline assignment: CDR1 LGHDT and CDR2 YNNKEL (reference sequence). V was clipped by 3 bases and J by 6 bases, with 10 bases between them. The CDR3 totals 13 residues. CDR3 in amino acids: CASSQGGADTQYF. The CDR3 DNA sequence: TGTGCCAGCAGCCAGGGGGGAGCGGATACGCAGTATTTT.

The chain has TRBV6-5 and TRBJ2-6; possible D gene TRBD1, 5 bases. Germline V gene sequence: CDR1 MNHEY, CDR2 SVGAGI. Trimming cost V 0 bases and J 2 bases, with 8 bases left between them. The CDR3 is 16 residues long. The CDR3 here is CASSYSGRAGANVLTF. CDR3 nucleotide sequence: TGTGCCAGCAGTTACTCCGGCAGGGCTGGGGCCAACGTCCTGACTTTC.

The V call is TRBV5-4, the J call TRBJ2-1, with TRBD2 matching 7 bases. The J segment lost 4 bases and the V segment lost 7 bases, leaving 20 bases of the junction unmatched. CDR3 size: 18 residues. Germline CDR1 SGHNT, CDR2 YYREEE (reference sequence). The CDR3, as DNA: TGTGCCAGCGCCCTTGGGGGTAGTGGGACTACCTCTTACAATGAGCAGTTCTTC. Protein product: CASALGGSGTTSYNEQFF. The full variable domain, completed using reference TRBV5-4 and TRBJ2-1, is ETGVTQSPTHLIKTRGQQVTLRCSSQSGHNTVSWYQQALGQGPQFIFQYYREEENGRGNFPPRFSGLQFPNYSSELNVNALELDDSALYLCASALGGSGTTSYNEQFFGPGTRLTVL.

The chain combines TRBV6-4 with TRBJ2-1, with D tentatively TRBD2 (6 bases). The CDR3 runs to 19 residues. The V gene lost 2 bases and the J gene lost 5 bases, with 25 bases spanning the gap. CDR1 MRHNA and CDR2 SNTAGT come from the germline V gene. CDR3 sequence (DNA): TGTGCCAGCAGTGACCTTATGGTTGGGTATTCGGAGGGCGACAATGAGCAGTTCTTC. It is translated as CASSDLMVGYSEGDNEQFF.

This clone was recorded a few times. The chain is built from TRBV7-2 and TRBJ1-5; 8 nucleotides agree with TRBD1. The CDR3 has 16 amino acids. The V segment lost 5 bases and the J segment 7 bases; nucleotides outside the gene matches: 13. The germline V gene encodes CDR1 SGHTA and CDR2 FQGNSA. The CDR3 nucleotides read TGTGCCAGCAGCCCTGGAGACAGGGGTTGGGGACAGCCCCAGCATTTT. It specifies CASSPGDRGWGQPQHF.

This clone has only one observation. Other DNA sequences of this sample code for an identical CDR3. The V and J genes are TRBV12-3 or TRBV12-4 and TRBJ2-7; D is uncertain. This CDR3 spans 13 amino acids. Trimming removed 3 bases from V and 0 bases from J, with 6 bases in between. CDR3 nucleotide sequence: TGTGCCAGCAGTTTCTTGAGCTCCTACGAGCAGTACTTC. As protein: CASSFLSSYEQYF.

This clone has more than one count but fewer than ten. The chain couples TRBV4-3 to TRBJ2-5, with TRBD2 identical over 10 bases. V was clipped by 2 bases and J by 4 bases; unmatched bases: 10. This CDR3 is built from 17 residues. CDR1 and CDR2 (germline): LGHNA, YSLEER. CDR3 in amino acids: CASSQKSSGGAGETQYF. In nucleotides, the CDR3 is TGCGCCAGCAGCCAAAAGTCCAGCGGGGGGGCCGGAGAGACCCAGTACTTC.

This rearrangement joins TRBV13 to TRBJ2-1; D remains unclear. This CDR3 spans 13 amino acids. Trimming left V 3 bases short and J 5 bases short, with 8 bases between. The germline V gene has CDR1 PRHDT and CDR2 FYEKMQ (reference sequence). The CDR3 DNA sequence: TGTGCCAGCAGCTTTGACTTGAACAATGAGCAGTTCTTC. As protein: CASSFDLNNEQFF.

V usage is TRBV6-5 and J usage is TRBJ2-5; 9 bases map to TRBD2. Germline V gene lookup returns CDR1 MNHEY and CDR2 SVGAGI. This CDR3 has 14 amino acids. V gave up 6 bases and J gave up 3 bases; unmatched junction bases: 5. The CDR3 sequence: CASRGAGGKETQYF. The DNA for the CDR3 is TGTGCCAGCAGGGGAGCGGGAGGTAAAGAGACCCAGTACTTC.

The chain is built from TRBV10-3 and TRBJ1-6, with 9 positions matching TRBD1. V lost 6 bases and J lost 8; bases outside the gene matches: 8. Germline values: CDR1 ENHRY, CDR2 SYGVKD. The CDR3 length is 15 residues. Here the CDR3 reads CAISEPGQGDSPLHF. In DNA form, the CDR3 reads TGTGCCATCAGCGAGCCGGGACAGGGCGATTCACCCCTCCACTTT.

V is TRBV25-1 and J is TRBJ1-1; the D gene is possibly TRBD1 (6 bases). This CDR3 region has 16 residues. Trimming left V 1 base short and J 4 bases short, with 16 bases between. Germline V gene sequence: CDR1 MGHDK, CDR2 SYGVNS. The CDR3 nucleotides read TGTGCCAGCAGTGAATCCCCCGGCAGGGGCGTCACTGAAGCTTTCTTT. Protein sequence: CASSESPGRGVTEAFF.

V usage is TRBV7-9 and J usage is TRBJ1-1; D call uncertain. The germline V and J ends were trimmed by 3 bases and 4 bases, with 12 bases remaining between them. Germline V gives CDR1 SEHNR, CDR2 FQNEAQ (reference sequence). This CDR3 spans 14 amino acids. CDR3 sequence (DNA): TGTGCCAGCAGCTTTTTTCCCCAGATCACTGAAGCTTTCTTT. Translating it yields CASSFFPQITEAFF.

This clone was seen more than once but under ten times. This chain connects TRBV12-1 to TRBJ1-6; no check of the table's D call, TRBD1, against the DNA was made. TRBV12-1 is annotated as a pseudogene. The CDR3 is made up of 17 amino acids. The CDR3 DNA reads TGTGCCAGCAGCCCCGCCCCGGTGGGGCCTTATAATTCACCCCTCCACTTT. Its translation is CASSPAPVGPYNSPLHF.

The chain is built from TRBV9 and TRBJ1-6; the D is unclear. The CDR3 covers 14 residues. The germline gives CDR1 SGDLS, CDR2 YYNGEE. V gave up 2 bases and J gave up 7 bases, with 10 bases separating them. The CDR3 DNA reads as TGTGCCAGCAGCGTCAGATTCACCAATTCACCCCTCCACTTT. As protein: CASSVRFTNSPLHF.

The V gene is TRBV4-3, the J gene TRBJ2-1; D possibly corresponds to TRBD2 (6 bases). The CDR3 has 15 residues. Germline V gene data show CDR1 as LGHNA and CDR2 as YSLEER. The germline V and J ends were trimmed by 4 bases and 4 bases, with 14 bases remaining between them. CDR3 sequence reads: CASSLFRDSYNEQFF. The CDR3 nucleotides are TGCGCCAGCAGCCTCTTCCGGGACTCGTACAATGAGCAGTTCTTC.

The chain couples TRBV7-2 to TRBJ2-7, with TRBD1 matching 9 bases. From germline, CDR1 is SGHTA and CDR2 FQGNSA. The CDR3 extends over 15 amino acids. The ends lost 5 bases at V and 3 bases at J; junction bases unmatched: 8. CDR3 amino acids: CASSVPGQGVYEQYF. The CDR3 DNA follows: TGTGCCAGCAGCGTACCGGGACAGGGCGTCTACGAGCAGTACTTC.

V and J are TRBV18 and TRBJ2-1; TRBD2 agrees at 10 bases. Germline CDR1 KGHSH, CDR2 LQKENI. V lost 0 bases to trimming and J lost 6 bases; unmatched junction nucleotides: 2. There are 15 residues in the CDR3. CDR3 sequence: CASSPPTSGVNEQFF. In DNA form, the CDR3 reads TGTGCCAGCTCACCACCCACTAGCGGGGTCAATGAGCAGTTCTTC.

The CDR3 nucleotides are TGTGCCAGCAGCTTGGCCTCCCGGACAGGGGTAGACTATGGCTACACCTTC. This codes for CASSLASRTGVDYGYTF. V usage is TRBV5-5 and J usage is TRBJ1-2, with 9 bases fitting TRBD1. The CDR3 has 17 residues. Unmatched junction bases numbered 9, after V lost 0 bases and J lost 3 bases. Germline CDR1 reads SGHKS; CDR2 reads YYEKEE (reference sequence).

This clone has just one count. The chain uses TRBV13 and TRBJ2-2; maybe TRBD1 (5 bases). Germline loops: CDR1 PRHDT, CDR2 FYEKMQ (reference sequence). V was pared by 7 bases and J by 2 bases, with 17 bases between. The CDR3 sequence is 16 residues long. CDR3 amino acids: CASTKTGRANTGELFF. The DNA for the CDR3 is TGTGCCAGCACAAAAACCGGCAGGGCCAACACCGGGGAGCTGTTTTTT.

The J gene is TRBJ1-5, the V gene TRBV20-1; maybe TRBD1 (5 bases). CDR3 length: 12 amino acids. V lost 3 bases to trimming and J lost 5 bases, with 8 bases between them. CDR1 DFQATT and CDR2 SNEGSKA come from the germline V gene (reference sequence). CDR3 in amino acids: CSASTGDQPQHF. The CDR3 region has the DNA TGCAGTGCTAGTACGGGGGATCAGCCCCAGCATTTT.